These 21 T cell receptor beta chains came from one sample sequenced in a study of cytomegalovirus exposure and HLA in healthy donors. The PCR was carried out with 60 Vbeta primers and 13 Jbeta primers. Sequenced by immunoSEQ multiplex PCR; TCRdb stores in-frame clones only, minus some. This table holds about 130,000 clones, about four fifths found once. Sequenced: PBMCs. These receptors came from a man aged 30 to 39 in good health.

With regard to this clone: The junction and the germline gene differ at one end; a read error may be behind it. The J gene is TRBJ2-7, the V gene TRBV7-9; TRBD2 matches at 11 bases. Germline CDR1 reads SEHNR; CDR2 reads FQNEAQ (reference sequence). CDR3 length: 17 residues. The CDR3 bases are TGTTCCAGCAGCTTAGGACTAGCGGGCCTCAGCTCCTACGAGCAGTACTTC. It codes for CSSSLGLAGLSSYEQYF.

A single count supports this clone. The chain employs TRBV7-9 and TRBJ2-1; 7 nucleotides align to TRBD2. After removal of 5 bases from V and 8 bases from J, the junction contained 6 bases not matched to a gene. Germline assignment: CDR1 SEHNR and CDR2 FQNEAQ (reference sequence). The CDR3 length is 13 residues. The CDR3 nucleotides are TGTGCCAGCAGCATAGAACTAGCGTATGAGCAGTTCTTC. Its protein is CASSIELAYEQFF. Full variable domain (missing parts from reference TRBV7-9 and TRBJ2-1): DTGVSQNPRHKITKRGQNVTFRCDPISEHNRLYWYRQTLGQGPEFLTYFQNEAQLEKSRLLSDRFSAERPKGSFSTLEIQRTEQGDSAMYLCASSIELAYEQFFGPGTRLTVL.

The chain couples TRBV7-3 to TRBJ1-1; TRBD1 agrees at 8 bases. There are 20 residues in the CDR3. V was pared by 1 base and J by 0 bases, with 16 bases of the junction left unmatched. Germline loops: CDR1 SGHTA, CDR2 FQGTGA. Here the CDR3 reads CASSLRGSGTGPFMNTEAFF. As DNA, the CDR3 is TGTGCCAGCAGCTTAAGAGGCTCCGGGACAGGACCGTTCATGAACACTGAAGCTTTCTTT.

The CDR3 DNA sequence: TGTGCCAGCAGCACCCAGCGGGACTCCTACGAGCAGTACTTC. As protein: CASSTQRDSYEQYF. This rearrangement joins TRBV7-8 to TRBJ2-5; 7 bases line up with TRBD2. The J call may be in error: the DNA end matches TRBJ2-7 better. Germline V gives CDR1 SGHVS, CDR2 FQNEAQ. The CDR3 extends over 14 amino acids.

The rearrangement joins TRBV10-1 to TRBJ1-6; D uncertain. Trimming left V 5 bases short and J 8 bases short, with 13 bases between. The germline V gene has CDR1 WNHNN and CDR2 SYGVQD (reference sequence). This CDR3 is 14 amino acids long. Here the CDR3 reads CASSIGGLDSPLHF. As DNA, the CDR3 is TGCGCCAGCAGTATCGGAGGCCTTGATTCACCCCTCCACTTT.

This chain connects TRBV27 to TRBJ1-5; D unclear. The V end was cut by 6 bases, the J end by 8 bases, with 14 bases between. The CDR3 covers 13 residues. The germline V gene encodes CDR1 MNHEY and CDR2 SMNVEV (reference sequence). CDR3 sequence (DNA): TGTGCCAGCAGCTCTGGATGGGGAGAGCCCCAGCATTTT. Translating gives CASSSGWGEPQHF.

This clone was seen only a few times. The chain recombines TRBV11-2 with TRBJ2-5; TRBD1 matches at 8 bases. With 3 bases clipped from V and 2 bases from J, the junction kept 8 bases outside the gene matches. This CDR3 spans 16 amino acids. CDR1 is SGHAT and CDR2 is FQNNGV in the germline V gene. CDR3 amino acids: CASSFPSTGVQETQYF. The CDR3 coding sequence is TGTGCCAGCAGCTTCCCATCGACAGGGGTGCAAGAGACCCAGTACTTC.

This clone was recorded only once. This chain links TRBV7-9 with TRBJ1-4; D unresolved. V was clipped by 4 bases and J by 0 bases, with 12 bases between them. The V gene's germline CDR1 is SEHNR and CDR2 FQNEAQ (reference sequence). This CDR3 region has 16 residues. CDR3 region: CASSYSRITTNEKLFF. In DNA, the CDR3 is TGTGCCAGCAGCTATAGCAGAATAACAACTAATGAAAAACTGTTTTTT.

The chain combines TRBV5-1 with TRBJ1-2, with 10 bases aligning to TRBD1. Germline loops: CDR1 SGHRS, CDR2 YFSETQ. The CDR3 is 14 amino acids. J lost 7 bases, V lost 4 bases, and 7 bases had no gene match. The CDR3: CASSAGTGVGGYTF. CDR3 nucleotides: TGCGCCAGCAGCGCAGGGACAGGGGTGGGTGGCTACACCTTC.

The CDR3 region is CASSMLAGDYEQYF. The CDR3 nucleotides are TGTGCCAGCAGCATGCTAGCGGGAGACTACGAGCAGTACTTC. The V call is TRBV7-6, the J call TRBJ2-7; 10 bases match TRBD2. This CDR3 is 14 amino acids long. CDR1 and CDR2 from the germline V gene are SGHVS and FNYEAQ. Germline trimming cut 5 bases from V and 3 bases from J; bases unmatched to any gene: 4. The full variable domain, with the rest looked up from reference TRBV7-6 and TRBJ2-7, is GAGVSQSPRYKVTKRGQDVALRCDPISGHVSLYWYRQALGQGPEFLTYFNYEAQQDKSGLPNDRFSAERPEGSISTLTIQRTEQRDSAMYRCASSMLAGDYEQYFGPGTRLTVT.

The genes are TRBV2 and TRBJ1-1; a possible D gene is TRBD1 (5 bases). The CDR3 loop spans 14 amino acids. Germline V gene lookup returns CDR1 SNHLY and CDR2 FYNNEI. Trimming took off 6 bases at V and 2 bases at J, with 13 bases between the two ends. CDR3 sequence (DNA): TGTGCCAGCAGGGGGGGACGGCTAAACACTGAAGCTTTCTTT. Translation gives CASRGGRLNTEAFF.

The table lists this clone with a count of one. The chain uses TRBV5-4 and TRBJ2-2, with a weak D call TRBD1 (6 bases). Trimming took off 0 bases at V and 3 bases at J, with 12 bases between the two ends. The germline gives CDR1 SGHNT, CDR2 YYREEE (reference sequence). The CDR3 length is 16 residues. Here the CDR3 reads CASSLGRGSDTGELFF. CDR3 sequence (DNA): TGTGCCAGCAGCTTGGGTAGGGGGTCGGACACCGGGGAGCTGTTTTTT.

J is TRBJ2-7 and V is TRBV6-6, with 9 bases matching TRBD1. The CDR3 extends over 14 amino acids. Germline V CDR1 and CDR2: MNHNY, SVGAGI (reference sequence). V dropped 8 bases and J dropped 5; count of bases not matched to a gene: 10. The CDR3 DNA reads as TGTGCCAGCTCCTGGGGCGGGACAGGGCACGAGCAGTACTTC. Its translation is CASSWGGTGHEQYF.

In its sample, this clone was seen once. The chain couples TRBV2 to TRBJ2-7; a weak D match, TRBD1 (6 bases). The CDR3 extends over 14 amino acids. Germline lookup yields CDR1 SNHLY and CDR2 FYNNEI. Trimming shortened V by 8 bases and J by 5 bases, and 19 bases separated the two germline ends. CDR3 DNA: TGTGCCAGCGGGGGCCGGACACTGACCCACGAGCAGTACTTC. Its protein is CASGGRTLTHEQYF.

V gene TRBV19 combines with J gene TRBJ1-5, with D uncertain. This CDR3 comprises 14 residues. Trimming shortened V by 5 bases and J by 0 bases, and 8 bases separated the two germline ends. Germline CDR1 is LNHDA and CDR2 is SQIVND (reference sequence). The CDR3 nucleotides are TGTGCCAGTAGTCCTTACGGTAGCAATCAGCCCCAGCATTTT. Translated, it gives CASSPYGSNQPQHF. Using reference TRBV19 and TRBJ1-5 for the parts outside the CDR3, the full variable domain is DGGITQSPKYLFRKEGQNVTLSCEQNLNHDAMYWYRQDPGQGLRLIYYSQIVNDFQKGDIAEGYSVSREKKESFPLTVTSAQKNPTAFYLCASSPYGSNQPQHFGDGTRLSIL.

This clone was found a few times. The chain recombines TRBV20-1 with TRBJ2-1; D is unresolved. V lost 3 bases to trimming and J lost 9 bases, with 9 bases between them. CDR1 is DFQATT, CDR2 SNEGSKA, per germline (reference sequence). This CDR3 has 11 residues. This CDR3 is CSARLVSEQFF. CDR3 sequence (DNA): TGCAGTGCTAGGTTGGTGAGTGAGCAGTTCTTC.

This clone was observed a few times. Within the sample, other DNA sequences also encode this same CDR3. The rearrangement uses TRBV28 and TRBJ2-7, with 14 bases identical to TRBD2. The ends lost 2 bases at V and 3 bases at J; junction bases unmatched: 0. The CDR3 is 15 amino acids. CDR1 and CDR2 (germline): MDHEN, SYDVKM. The CDR3 sequence is CASSLGTSGSYEQYF. As DNA, the CDR3 is TGTGCCAGCAGTTTAGGGACTAGCGGGAGCTACGAGCAGTACTTC.

The V gene is TRBV13, the J gene TRBJ1-1, with D possibly TRBD1 on 6 matching bases. From germline, CDR1 is PRHDT and CDR2 FYEKMQ (reference sequence). V gave up 5 bases and J gave up 5 bases, with 18 bases separating them. The CDR3 sequence is 15 residues long. In DNA, the CDR3 is TGTGCCAGCAGCCCCCGCGGGGAGGGGGTAACTGAAGCTTTCTTT. Protein sequence: CASSPRGEGVTEAFF.

The rearrangement links TRBV9 to TRBJ2-7, with D possibly TRBD2 on 6 matching bases. The CDR3 has 13 residues. The germline CDR1 and CDR2 sequences are SGDLS and YYNGEE. V shed 3 bases and J shed 5 bases, with 12 bases lying between them. The chain's CDR3 is CASSAGGIDEQYF. In nucleotides, the CDR3 is TGTGCCAGCAGCGCAGGCGGGATCGACGAGCAGTACTTC.

The chain recombines TRBV11-3 with TRBJ2-3; no clear D. Germline CDR1 is SGHNT and CDR2 is YENEEA. With 5 bases removed from V and 2 bases from J, the gap between germline ends came to 11 bases. The CDR3 totals 14 residues. CDR3 in DNA: TGTGCCAGCAGCCGTGGCAGTAACACAGATACGCAGTATTTT. Amino acid sequence: CASSRGSNTDTQYF.

The chain carries TRBV7-9 and TRBJ1-2; TRBD1 matches 9 bases. Looked up from germline, CDR1 is SEHNR and CDR2 is FQNEAQ (reference sequence). V was pared by 5 bases and J by 8 bases, with 6 bases of the junction left unmatched. This CDR3 has 13 residues. The CDR3 loop reads CASSRTGEWGYTF. The DNA of the CDR3 is TGTGCCAGCAGCCGGACAGGGGAGTGGGGCTACACCTTC.